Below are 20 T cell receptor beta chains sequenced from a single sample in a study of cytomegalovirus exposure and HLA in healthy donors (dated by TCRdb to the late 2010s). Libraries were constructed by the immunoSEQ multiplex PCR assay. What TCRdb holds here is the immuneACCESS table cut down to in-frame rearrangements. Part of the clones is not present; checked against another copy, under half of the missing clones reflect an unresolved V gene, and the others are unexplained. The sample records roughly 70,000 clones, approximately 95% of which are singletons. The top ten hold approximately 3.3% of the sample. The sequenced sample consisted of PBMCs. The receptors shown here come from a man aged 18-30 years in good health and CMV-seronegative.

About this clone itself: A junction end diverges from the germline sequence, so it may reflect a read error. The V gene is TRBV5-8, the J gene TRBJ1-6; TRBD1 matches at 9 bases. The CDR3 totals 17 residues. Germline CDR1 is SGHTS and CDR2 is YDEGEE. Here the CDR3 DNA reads TGTGCCAGCACCTTGGGGACAGGGAGCTCCTATAATTCACCCCTCCACTTT. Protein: CASTLGTGSSYNSPLHF.

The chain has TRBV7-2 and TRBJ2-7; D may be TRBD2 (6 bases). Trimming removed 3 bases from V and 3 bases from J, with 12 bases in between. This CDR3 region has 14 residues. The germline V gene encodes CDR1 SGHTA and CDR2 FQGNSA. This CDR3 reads CASSLGLGGYEQYF. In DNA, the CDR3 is TGTGCCAGCAGCTTGGGTCTGGGGGGCTACGAGCAGTACTTC.

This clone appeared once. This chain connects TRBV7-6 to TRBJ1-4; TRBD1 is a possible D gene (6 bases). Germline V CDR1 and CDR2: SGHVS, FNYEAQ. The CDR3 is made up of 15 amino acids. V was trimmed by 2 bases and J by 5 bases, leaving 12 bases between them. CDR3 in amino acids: CASSLRAGVNEKLFF. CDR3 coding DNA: TGTGCCAGCAGCTTAAGGGCAGGGGTGAATGAAAAACTGTTTTTT.

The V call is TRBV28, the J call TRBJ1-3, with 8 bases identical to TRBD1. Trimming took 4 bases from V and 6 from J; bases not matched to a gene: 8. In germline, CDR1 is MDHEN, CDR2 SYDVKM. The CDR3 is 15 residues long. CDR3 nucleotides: TGTGCCAGCAGTTGGACAGGGATAGGGATAAACACCATATATTTT. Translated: CASSWTGIGINTIYF. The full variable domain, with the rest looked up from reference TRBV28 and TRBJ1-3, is DVKVTQSSRYLVKRTGEKVFLECVQDMDHENMFWYRQDPGLGLRLIYFSYDVKMKEKGDIPEGYSVSREKKERFSLILESASTNQTSMYLCASSWTGIGINTIYFGEGSWLTVV.

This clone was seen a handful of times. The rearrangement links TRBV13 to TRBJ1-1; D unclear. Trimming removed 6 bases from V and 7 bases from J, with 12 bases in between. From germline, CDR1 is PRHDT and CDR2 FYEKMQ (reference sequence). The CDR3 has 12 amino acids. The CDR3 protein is CASSYSPNEAFF. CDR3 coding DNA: TGTGCCAGCAGTTACTCCCCGAATGAAGCTTTCTTT.

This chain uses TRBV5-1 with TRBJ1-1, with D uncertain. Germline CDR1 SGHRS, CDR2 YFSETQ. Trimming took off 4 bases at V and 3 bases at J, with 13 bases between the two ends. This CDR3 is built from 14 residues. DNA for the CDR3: TGCGCCAGCAGCCTTGCCGACACGGACACTGAAGCTTTCTTT. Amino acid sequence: CASSLADTDTEAFF. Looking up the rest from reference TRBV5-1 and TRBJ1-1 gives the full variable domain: KAGVTQTPRYLIKTRGQQVTLSCSPISGHRSVSWYQQTPGQGLQFLFEYFSETQRNKGNFPGRFSGRQFSNSRSEMNVSTLELGDSALYLCASSLADTDTEAFFGQGTRLTVV.

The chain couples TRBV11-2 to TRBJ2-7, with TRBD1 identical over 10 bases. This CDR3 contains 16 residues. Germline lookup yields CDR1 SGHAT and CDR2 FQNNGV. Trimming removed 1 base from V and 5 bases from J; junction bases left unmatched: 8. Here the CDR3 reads CASSLGDRGGPHEQYF. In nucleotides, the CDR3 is TGTGCCAGCAGCTTAGGGGACAGGGGAGGACCCCACGAGCAGTACTTC.

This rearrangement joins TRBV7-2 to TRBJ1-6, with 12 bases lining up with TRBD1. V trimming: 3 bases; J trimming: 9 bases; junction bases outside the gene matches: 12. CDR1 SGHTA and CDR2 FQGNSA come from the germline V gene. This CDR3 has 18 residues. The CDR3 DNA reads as TGTGCCAGCAGCTTTATTAGGGACAGGGGGCGGGGGACTTCACCCCTCCACTTT. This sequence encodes CASSFIRDRGRGTSPLHF.

Here the CDR3 DNA reads TGCGCCAGCAGCCAAGGCGGGTACGGGGGCTACACCTTC. This codes for CASSQGGYGGYTF. The rearrangement joins TRBV4-3 to TRBJ1-2, with D unclear. The CDR3 length is 13 residues. Trimming took 1 base from V and 8 from J, leaving 11 bases between them. CDR1 is LGHNA and CDR2 is YSLEER in the germline V gene.

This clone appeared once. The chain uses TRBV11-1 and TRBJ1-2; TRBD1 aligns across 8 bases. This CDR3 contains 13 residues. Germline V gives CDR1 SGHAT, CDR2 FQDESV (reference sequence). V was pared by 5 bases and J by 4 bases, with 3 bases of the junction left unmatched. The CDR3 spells CASSPQGAYGYTF. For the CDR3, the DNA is TGTGCCAGCAGCCCCCAGGGGGCCTATGGCTACACCTTC.

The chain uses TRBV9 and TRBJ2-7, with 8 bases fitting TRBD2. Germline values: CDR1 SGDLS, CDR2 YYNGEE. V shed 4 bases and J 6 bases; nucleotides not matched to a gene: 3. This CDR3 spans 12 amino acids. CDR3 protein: CASSPGGLEQYF. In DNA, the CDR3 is TGTGCCAGCAGCCCGGGAGGGCTCGAGCAGTACTTC.

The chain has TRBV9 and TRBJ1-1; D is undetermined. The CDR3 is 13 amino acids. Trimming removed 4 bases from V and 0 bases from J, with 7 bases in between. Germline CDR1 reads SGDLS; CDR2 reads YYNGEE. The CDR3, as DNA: TGTGCCAGCAGCCCTCAGGTGAACACTGAAGCTTTCTTT. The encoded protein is CASSPQVNTEAFF.

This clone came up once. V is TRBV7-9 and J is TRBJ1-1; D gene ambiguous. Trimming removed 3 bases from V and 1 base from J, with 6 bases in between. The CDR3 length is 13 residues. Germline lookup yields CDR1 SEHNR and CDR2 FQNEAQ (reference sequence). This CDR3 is CASSFDWNTEAFF. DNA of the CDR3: TGTGCCAGCAGCTTCGACTGGAACACTGAAGCTTTCTTT.

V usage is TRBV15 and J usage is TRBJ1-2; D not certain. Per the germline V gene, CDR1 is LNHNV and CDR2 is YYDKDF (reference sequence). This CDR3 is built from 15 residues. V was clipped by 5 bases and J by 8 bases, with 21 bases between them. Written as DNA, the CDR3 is TGTGCCACCAGCTTCGGACGTGGGGAGGATAGGGGCTACACCTTC. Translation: CATSFGRGEDRGYTF.

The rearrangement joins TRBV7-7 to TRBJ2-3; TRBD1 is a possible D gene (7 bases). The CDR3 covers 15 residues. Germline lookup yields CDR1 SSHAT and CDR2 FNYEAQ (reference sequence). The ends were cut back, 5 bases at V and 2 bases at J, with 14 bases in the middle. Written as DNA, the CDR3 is TGTGCCAGCAGCCGGGCGGGACAGACCACAGATACGCAGTATTTT. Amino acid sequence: CASSRAGQTTDTQYF. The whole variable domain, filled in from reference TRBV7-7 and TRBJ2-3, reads GAGVSQSPRYKVTKRGQDVTLRCDPISSHATLYWYQQALGQGPEFLTYFNYEAQPDKSGLPSDRFSAERPEGSISTLTIQRTEQRDSAMYRCASSRAGQTTDTQYFGPGTRLTVL.

CDR3 nucleotides: TGTGCCAGCAGTGAATCCGGACAGTTTACCGGGGAGCTGTTTTTT. It is translated as CASSESGQFTGELFF. This chain links TRBV2 with TRBJ2-2, with a possible D match to TRBD1 (6 bases). Trimming took 2 bases from V and 5 from J, leaving 12 bases between them. Germline V gene sequence: CDR1 SNHLY, CDR2 FYNNEI. The CDR3 is 15 residues long.

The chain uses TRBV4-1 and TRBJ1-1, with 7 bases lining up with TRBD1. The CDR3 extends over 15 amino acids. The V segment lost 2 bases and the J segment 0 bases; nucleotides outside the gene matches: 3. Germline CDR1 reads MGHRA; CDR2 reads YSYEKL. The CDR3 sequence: CASSQNRGMNTEAFF. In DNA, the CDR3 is TGCGCCAGCAGCCAAAACAGGGGAATGAACACTGAAGCTTTCTTT.

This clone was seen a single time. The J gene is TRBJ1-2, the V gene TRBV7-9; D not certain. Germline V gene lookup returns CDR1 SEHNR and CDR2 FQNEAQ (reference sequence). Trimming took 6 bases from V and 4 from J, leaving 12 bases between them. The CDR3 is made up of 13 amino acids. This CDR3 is CASSHIAPYGYTF. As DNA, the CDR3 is TGTGCCAGCAGTCATATAGCGCCCTATGGCTACACCTTC.

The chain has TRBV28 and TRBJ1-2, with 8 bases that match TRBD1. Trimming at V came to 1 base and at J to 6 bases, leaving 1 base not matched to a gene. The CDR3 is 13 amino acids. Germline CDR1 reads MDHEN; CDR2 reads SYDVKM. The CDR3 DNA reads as TGTGCCAGCAGTTTATCACAGGGGGATGGCTACACCTTC. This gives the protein CASSLSQGDGYTF.

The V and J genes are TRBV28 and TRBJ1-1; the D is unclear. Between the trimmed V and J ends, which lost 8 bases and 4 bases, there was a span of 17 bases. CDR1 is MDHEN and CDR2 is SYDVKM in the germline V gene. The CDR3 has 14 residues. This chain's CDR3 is CASSRASEITEAFF. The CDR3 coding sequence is TGTGCCAGCTCGAGGGCCTCAGAGATCACTGAAGCTTTCTTT.